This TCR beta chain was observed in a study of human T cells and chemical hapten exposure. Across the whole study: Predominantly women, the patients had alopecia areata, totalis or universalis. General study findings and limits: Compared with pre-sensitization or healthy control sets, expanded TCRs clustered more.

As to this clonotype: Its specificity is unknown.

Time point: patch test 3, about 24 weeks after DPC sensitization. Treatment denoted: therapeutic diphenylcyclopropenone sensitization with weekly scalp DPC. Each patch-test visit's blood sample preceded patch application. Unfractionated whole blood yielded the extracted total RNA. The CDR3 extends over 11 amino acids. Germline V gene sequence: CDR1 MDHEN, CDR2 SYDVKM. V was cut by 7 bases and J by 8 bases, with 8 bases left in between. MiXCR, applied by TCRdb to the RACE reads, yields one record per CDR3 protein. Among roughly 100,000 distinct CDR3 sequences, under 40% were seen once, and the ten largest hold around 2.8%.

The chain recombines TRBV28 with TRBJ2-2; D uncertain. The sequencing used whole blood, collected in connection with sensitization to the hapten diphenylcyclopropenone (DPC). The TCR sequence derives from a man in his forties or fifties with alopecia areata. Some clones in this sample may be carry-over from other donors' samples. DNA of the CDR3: TGTGCCAGCACACGCGGAGGGGAGCTGTTTTTT. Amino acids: CASTRGGELFF. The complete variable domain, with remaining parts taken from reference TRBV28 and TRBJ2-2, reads DVKVTQSSRYLVKRTGEKVFLECVQDMDHENMFWYRQDPGLGLRLIYFSYDVKMKEKGDIPEGYSVSREKKERFSLILESASTNQTSMYLCASTRGGELFFGEGSRLTVL.